The 24 T cell receptor beta chains in this list originate from one sample, sequenced in a study of early T cells in non-severe SARS-CoV-2 infection. TCRdb re-derived calls from the 5' RACE reads in MiXCR, one entry per CDR3 protein. The table records about 49,000 distinct CDR3 sequences, around 6% of them present only once. The material was whole blood, obtained at baseline. These receptors were collected from an adult who was a healthcare worker with PCR-confirmed SARS-CoV-2 infection or an uninfected control (not recorded which).

V usage is TRBV6-5 and J usage is TRBJ2-2; the match to TRBD1 covers 7 bases. The CDR3 sequence is 14 residues long. V was pared by 8 bases and J by 2 bases, with 5 bases of the junction left unmatched. Germline lookup yields CDR1 MNHEY and CDR2 SVGAGI. The CDR3 sequence is CASQGTANTGELFF. CDR3 sequence (DNA): TGTGCCAGCCAGGGGACAGCTAACACCGGGGAGCTGTTTTTT.

At least ten counts were recorded for this clonotype. CDR3 nucleotides: TGCGCCAGCAGCCAAGAGATCGGGACTCTGCAGGCTTTCTTT. Protein sequence: CASSQEIGTLQAFF. This rearrangement joins TRBV4-3 to TRBJ1-1; TRBD1 is a possible D gene (5 bases). This CDR3 spans 14 amino acids. From germline, CDR1 is LGHNA and CDR2 YSLEER. V lost 0 bases and J lost 11, with 16 bases in between.

The chain links TRBV12-2 to TRBJ2-3; the table's D call, TRBD2, has no DNA check behind it. TRBV12-2 is an annotated pseudogene. This CDR3 is built from 18 residues. As DNA, the CDR3 is TGTGCAAGTCGATCAAGCGCGGGACTAGCAGCTAGCACAGATACGCAGTATTTT. Translation gives CASRSSAGLAASTDTQYF.

This clonotype turned up a few times. The chain links TRBV6-2 or TRBV6-3 to TRBJ2-7; D is perhaps TRBD1 (6 bases). V was clipped by 6 bases and J by 7 bases, with 25 bases between them. The CDR3 covers 16 residues. Germline lookup yields CDR1 MNHEY and CDR2 SVGEGT. The CDR3 protein is CASSPELRQVGREQYF. Here the CDR3 DNA reads TGTGCCAGCAGCCCAGAGCTTCGACAGGTGGGACGGGAGCAGTACTTC.

V is TRBV10-3 and J is TRBJ2-5, with a tentative D call TRBD2 (6 bases). The CDR3 is 14 residues long. V was clipped by 5 bases and J by 4 bases, with 14 bases between them. Germline CDR1 and CDR2: ENHRY and SYGVKD. The CDR3, as DNA: TGTGCCATCAGTACACAGCCGGAGGGAGAGACCCAGTACTTC. It encodes CAISTQPEGETQYF.

The gene calls are TRBV20-1 and TRBJ2-1, with a weak D call TRBD1 (5 bases). This CDR3 is 13 amino acids long. Germline V gives CDR1 DFQATT, CDR2 SNEGSKA (reference sequence). Trimming took off 2 bases at V and 4 bases at J, with 9 bases between the two ends. CDR3 sequence: CSARYDRYNEQFF. As DNA, the CDR3 is TGCAGTGCTAGATACGACAGATACAATGAGCAGTTCTTC.

The chain joins TRBV20-1 to TRBJ2-2; 7 nucleotides agree with TRBD1. The length of the CDR3 is 13 residues. The germline V gene has CDR1 DFQATT and CDR2 SNEGSKA (reference sequence). After removal of 5 bases from V and 6 bases from J, the junction contained 6 bases not matched to a gene. The CDR3 bases are TGCAGTGCTTACAGGGGCTGGGCCGGGGAGCTGTTTTTT. Its translation: CSAYRGWAGELFF.

This sequence joins TRBV4-3 and TRBJ1-6; D unclear. The V gene lost 2 bases and the J gene lost 9 bases, with 14 bases spanning the gap. Germline V gives CDR1 LGHNA, CDR2 YSLEER. The CDR3 length is 15 residues. The CDR3 DNA reads as TGCGCCAGCAGCCAAATGATTCCTGCCGCTTCACCCCTCCACTTT. It encodes CASSQMIPAASPLHF.

This clonotype was picked up many times. The rearrangement links TRBV9 to TRBJ1-2; 8 positions match TRBD1. Trimming cost V 4 bases and J 6 bases; bases outside gene matches: 11. Germline-derived CDR1 and CDR2 are SGDLS and YYNGEE. The CDR3 loop spans 15 amino acids. This chain's CDR3 is CASSTQVGTGHGYTF. DNA of the CDR3: TGTGCCAGCAGCACTCAAGTCGGGACAGGCCATGGCTACACCTTC.

The chain links TRBV5-4 to TRBJ1-2; 7 positions agree with TRBD1. This CDR3 has 15 residues. Germline CDR1 is SGHNT and CDR2 is YYREEE (reference sequence). Germline trimming cut 2 bases from V and 6 bases from J; bases unmatched to any gene: 10. CDR3 loop: CASSLQGLETHGYTF. DNA of the CDR3: TGTGCCAGCAGCTTACAGGGGTTGGAAACCCATGGCTACACCTTC.

The sample holds many counts of this clonotype. This sequence joins TRBV28 and TRBJ1-1, with TRBD1 identical over 9 bases. Germline loops: CDR1 MDHEN, CDR2 SYDVKM. The CDR3 length is 12 residues. With V trimmed by 10 bases and J by 9 bases, 9 bases remained unmatched. This chain's CDR3 is CAISNRGLKAFF. CDR3 coding DNA: TGTGCCATTTCCAACAGGGGGCTTAAAGCTTTCTTT.

The chain combines TRBV12-3 or TRBV12-4 with TRBJ2-2; TRBD2 might be the D (5 bases). The CDR3 runs 14 residues. V lost 6 bases, J lost 5 bases, and 13 bases lay in between. Here the CDR3 reads CASRPIPGTGELFF. The CDR3 nucleotides read TGTGCCAGCAGACCCATTCCGGGGACCGGGGAGCTGTTTTTT.

This clonotype was detected only a few times. The CDR3 DNA reads as TGTGCCAGCACCCAGGACAGGGGCTACGAGCAGTACTTC. Protein product: CASTQDRGYEQYF. J is TRBJ2-7 and V is TRBV12-3 or TRBV12-4; 9 bases line up with TRBD1. J gave up 3 bases and V 7 bases, and 4 bases lay outside the gene matches. This CDR3 comprises 13 residues.

This clonotype was seen ten or more times. The chain employs TRBV6-6 and TRBJ1-1; a possible D gene is TRBD1 (6 bases). The CDR3 is 13 amino acids. Germline assignment: CDR1 MNHNY and CDR2 SVGAGI (reference sequence). V shed 5 bases and J shed 8 bases, with 15 bases lying between them. CDR3 DNA sequence: TGTGCCAGCAGTCCACAACAGGGTCCAGAAGCTTTCTTT. It encodes CASSPQQGPEAFF.

Many counts were recorded for this clonotype. This rearrangement joins TRBV6-5 to TRBJ2-1, with 7 nucleotides matching TRBD1. CDR1 MNHEY and CDR2 SVGAGI come from the germline V gene. The J segment lost 4 bases and the V segment lost 5 bases, leaving 11 bases of the junction unmatched. CDR3 length: 16 residues. The CDR3 region is CASSKFGTVLYNEQFF. Written as DNA, the CDR3 is TGTGCCAGCAGTAAATTCGGGACAGTTTTGTACAATGAGCAGTTCTTC.

This clonotype was seen at least ten times. The chain joins TRBV27 to TRBJ2-7; D assignment may be TRBD1 or TRBD2 (5 bases each). CDR3 length equals 13 residues. V dropped 1 base and J dropped 11 bases, with 15 bases sitting between them. CDR1 MNHEY and CDR2 SMNVEV come from the germline V gene (reference sequence). CDR3 nucleotides: TGTGCCAGCAGTTTATTCGGCCCTCAGGGAGAGTACTTC. Its translation is CASSLFGPQGEYF.

This clonotype has a handful of counts. This rearrangement joins TRBV18 to TRBJ2-5; 12 nucleotides match TRBD2. The CDR3 covers 18 residues. V lost 3 bases and J lost 5; bases outside the gene matches: 13. Germline V gives CDR1 KGHSH, CDR2 LQKENI. Here the CDR3 reads CASSPRTSGMDRSETQYF. CDR3 DNA: TGTGCCAGCTCACCCCGGACTAGCGGGATGGATCGAAGTGAGACCCAGTACTTC.

A few counts support this clonotype. The chain links TRBV2 to TRBJ2-1, with unresolved D. This CDR3 comprises 13 residues. Germline CDR1 reads SNHLY; CDR2 reads FYNNEI. V shed 4 bases and J shed 6 bases, with 10 bases lying between them. The CDR3 DNA reads TGTGCCAGCAGTGGTCCGGGTGGCAATGAGCAGTTCTTC. This encodes CASSGPGGNEQFF.

In this sample, this clonotype turned up many times. V gene TRBV20-1 combines with J gene TRBJ1-5; D is undetermined. Germline CDR1 and CDR2: DFQATT and SNEGSKA (reference sequence). Trimming cost V 0 bases and J 3 bases, with 15 bases left between them. The CDR3 length is 16 residues. CDR3 in amino acids: CSARDLGGRTNQPQHF. CDR3 DNA: TGCAGTGCTAGAGATCTCGGTGGGAGGACCAATCAGCCCCAGCATTTT.

Ten or more counts support this clonotype. This rearrangement joins TRBV11-2 to TRBJ2-5; D remains ambiguous. Germline assignment: CDR1 SGHAT and CDR2 FQNNGV. V was trimmed by 0 bases and J by 7 bases, leaving 6 bases between them. This CDR3 spans 12 amino acids. CDR3 nucleotides: TGTGCCAGCAGCTTAGAGGCGTGGACCCAGTACTTC. Its translation: CASSLEAWTQYF.

This clonotype has just a few counts. CDR3 in amino acids: CASREGSTDTQYF. The CDR3 DNA reads as TGTGCCAGCAGAGAGGGAAGCACAGATACGCAGTATTTT. The chain recombines TRBV7-9 with TRBJ2-3, with D possibly matching TRBD2 (5 bases). The CDR3 consists of 13 residues. Germline V gives CDR1 SEHNR, CDR2 FQNEAQ (reference sequence). The V end was cut by 6 bases, the J end by 0 bases, with 7 bases between.

This clonotype has more than one count but fewer than ten. CDR3 sequence: CASSGAGHQETQYF. The CDR3 DNA reads TGTGCCAGCAGCGGCGCGGGGCACCAAGAGACCCAGTACTTC. The rearrangement joins TRBV7-8 to TRBJ2-5; D might be TRBD2 (6 bases). The CDR3 length is 14 residues. CDR1 and CDR2 from the germline V gene are SGHVS and FQNEAQ. The V gene lost 5 bases and the J gene lost 0 bases, with 10 bases spanning the gap.

This chain's CDR3 is CASSYSGGTPYNEQFF. The CDR3 bases are TGTGCCAGCAGTTACTCGGGGGGCACCCCGTACAATGAGCAGTTCTTC. The chain recombines TRBV6-2 or TRBV6-3 with TRBJ2-1; D is perhaps TRBD1 or TRBD2 (6 bases each). Trimming pared 0 bases from V and 4 bases from J, leaving 13 bases between. Germline V lookup: CDR1 MNHEY, CDR2 SVGEGT. The CDR3 has 16 amino acids.

This clonotype came up a few times. The chain carries TRBV5-1 and TRBJ2-7, with D tentatively TRBD2 (6 bases). The CDR3 loop spans 13 amino acids. The V end was cut by 5 bases, the J end by 3 bases, with 12 bases between. Looked up from germline, CDR1 is SGHRS and CDR2 is YFSETQ. The CDR3 DNA reads TGCGCCAGCAGTGGAGGGCTCCGCTACGAGCAGTACTTC. It specifies CASSGGLRYEQYF.